This T cell receptor beta chain stems from a study of blood T cell repertoires in COVID-19. CDR1 is MGHRA, CDR2 YSYEKL, per germline. This CDR3 has 14 amino acids. The V segment lost 2 bases and the J segment 4 bases; nucleotides outside the gene matches: 1. This clone was detected only a few times. This table comes from immunoSEQ multiplex PCR, and its TCRdb copy is limited to in-frame clones, with some not included. The table records approximately 200,000 clones, around 84% of them present only once. The clonotype comes from a man between 35 and 55 years old who had recovered from COVID-19. The chain joins TRBV4-1 to TRBJ2-2; 7 bases line up with TRBD2. The material sequenced was PBMCs or T cells enriched from blood (not recorded which). For the CDR3, the DNA is TGCGCCAGCAGCCAATGGGAGGGCACCGGGGAGCTGTTTTTT. Protein sequence: CASSQWEGTGELFF.